The 30 T cell receptor beta chains listed next were all sequenced from one sample in a study of cytomegalovirus exposure and HLA in healthy donors. Use of 60 Vbeta and 13 Jbeta primers characterized the PCR. Repertoires were generated with immunoSEQ multiplex PCR, while TCRdb's copy carries only in-frame clones and drops some. The table includes 100,000 to 150,000 clones, more than 65% detected once. The sample taken for sequencing was PBMCs. These TCRs come from a man younger than 30 in good health and CMV-seronegative.

This clone was seen more than once but under ten times. V is TRBV10-2 and J is TRBJ1-4, with a possible D match to TRBD1 (5 bases). The CDR3 has 16 residues. Trimming left V 4 bases short and J 1 base short, with 13 bases between. Germline CDR1 WSHSY, CDR2 SAAADI. CDR3 bases: TGCGCCAGCAGTGTAGAAGGGGTGGGAACTAATGAAAAACTGTTTTTT. Its protein is CASSVEGVGTNEKLFF.

The gene calls are TRBV2 and TRBJ2-5; 7 bases agree with TRBD1. The last part of the DNA fits TRBJ2-7 better; the J call may be wrong. The CDR3 has 15 residues. The germline gives CDR1 SNHLY, CDR2 FYNNEI. The CDR3 DNA reads TGTGCCAGCAGTGAAGGGGTCAGGGGGAGATACGAGCAGTACTTC. It translates to CASSEGVRGRYEQYF.

The chain employs TRBV5-5 and TRBJ2-2; D not resolved. The length of the CDR3 is 13 residues. V dropped 2 bases and J dropped 3 bases, with 5 bases sitting between them. Per the germline V gene, CDR1 is SGHKS and CDR2 is YYEKEE (reference sequence). CDR3 sequence reads: CASSFQYTGELFF. CDR3 bases: TGTGCCAGCAGCTTCCAGTACACCGGGGAGCTGTTTTTT.

On this clone: Within the sample, other DNA sequences also encode this same CDR3. This rearrangement joins TRBV5-1 to TRBJ2-7; D is unclear. Germline V gene lookup returns CDR1 SGHRS and CDR2 YFSETQ. Trimming removed 0 bases from V and 4 bases from J, with 2 bases in between. The CDR3 runs to 11 residues. The CDR3 loop reads CASSLAYEQYF. The CDR3 nucleotides read TGCGCCAGCAGCTTGGCGTACGAGCAGTACTTC. The variable domain in full, with the rest retrieved from reference TRBV5-1 and TRBJ2-7, is KAGVTQTPRYLIKTRGQQVTLSCSPISGHRSVSWYQQTPGQGLQFLFEYFSETQRNKGNFPGRFSGRQFSNSRSEMNVSTLELGDSALYLCASSLAYEQYFGPGTRLTVT.

The V and J genes are TRBV11-2 and TRBJ2-4, with D possibly being TRBD1 (5 bases). Germline V CDR1 and CDR2: SGHAT, FQNNGV. The CDR3 runs to 17 residues. V lost 5 bases, J lost 0 bases, and 17 bases lay in between. CDR3 region: CASSAMGQVQAKNIQYF. The CDR3 DNA follows: TGTGCCAGCAGCGCCATGGGGCAGGTTCAAGCCAAAAACATTCAGTACTTC.

The chain carries TRBV6-1 and TRBJ1-2; D perhaps matches TRBD1 (6 bases). Trimming stripped 4 bases from V and 7 bases from J, with 22 bases between. The germline V gene has CDR1 MNHNS and CDR2 SASEGT. This CDR3 contains 16 residues. The DNA of the CDR3 is TGTGCCAGCAGTGGCCGTTACGATGGGGGGGCGGGTGGCTACACCTTC. Translation gives CASSGRYDGGAGGYTF.

This chain links TRBV5-6 with TRBJ1-6, with 10 bases that match TRBD1. Germline lookup yields CDR1 SGHDT and CDR2 YYEEEE. Losses at the gene ends were 0 bases for V and 7 bases for J; bases not matched to a gene: 10. CDR3 length: 18 residues. The CDR3 loop is CASSLGQGAALGNSPLHF. In DNA, the CDR3 is TGTGCCAGCAGCTTGGGACAGGGGGCAGCCCTAGGCAATTCACCCCTCCACTTT.

This chain joins TRBV9 and TRBJ1-5; the D is unclear. Trimming shortened V by 4 bases and J by 0 bases, and 8 bases separated the two germline ends. This CDR3 comprises 14 residues. CDR1 and CDR2 from the germline V gene are SGDLS and YYNGEE. CDR3 sequence (DNA): TGTGCCAGCAGCAACAGTAATAGCAATCAGCCCCAGCATTTT. Its protein product is CASSNSNSNQPQHF.

This chain joins TRBV21-1 and TRBJ1-1. TRBV21-1 is an annotated pseudogene. This CDR3 comprises 14 residues. CDR3 sequence: CASSSKEMDTEAFF. CDR3 DNA: TGTGCCAGCAGCAGCAAAGAGATGGACACTGAAGCTTTCTTT.

The sample holds one count of this clone. This chain uses TRBV5-4 with TRBJ1-2, with TRBD1 as a possible D gene (5 bases). V lost 4 bases and J 8 bases, leaving 12 bases between the germline ends. CDR3 length: 12 amino acids. The V gene's germline CDR1 is SGHNT and CDR2 YYREEE (reference sequence). The CDR3 nucleotides are TGTGCCAGCAGCCCACAGGCGGGAGGCTACACCTTC. Its translation: CASSPQAGGYTF.

This chain joins TRBV4-3 and TRBJ2-2; 13 nucleotides line up with TRBD2. Germline CDR1 reads LGHNA; CDR2 reads YSLEER. The V and J ends lost 3 bases and 6 bases, in that order; junction bases with no gene match: 1. The CDR3 loop spans 15 amino acids. The CDR3 protein is CASSHGLAGAGELFF. For the CDR3, the DNA is TGCGCCAGCAGCCACGGACTAGCGGGGGCCGGGGAGCTGTTTTTT.

The rearrangement joins TRBV7-9 to TRBJ2-7; a weak D match, TRBD2 (5 bases). The CDR3 runs to 13 residues. Germline V gene lookup returns CDR1 SEHNR and CDR2 FQNEAQ (reference sequence). V lost 5 bases and J 6 bases, leaving 14 bases between the germline ends. In DNA form, the CDR3 reads TGTGCCAGCAGCCCTAGAGGGCAGACCGAGCAGTACTTC. It specifies CASSPRGQTEQYF.

V is TRBV28 and J is TRBJ1-6; the match to TRBD1 covers 10 bases. This CDR3 is 15 amino acids long. V trimming: 2 bases; J trimming: 8 bases; junction bases outside the gene matches: 3. Looked up from germline, CDR1 is MDHEN and CDR2 is SYDVKM. CDR3 in amino acids: CASSLLGTGDSPLHF. CDR3 in DNA: TGTGCCAGCAGTTTACTCGGGACAGGGGATTCACCCCTCCACTTT.

The DNA of the CDR3 is TGTGCCAGCAGCTTGTGGGGGGGGGAAAACATTCAGTACTTC. Encoded protein: CASSLWGGENIQYF. The chain carries TRBV11-2 and TRBJ2-4; 7 bases agree with TRBD2. The CDR3 is 14 amino acids. V dropped 3 bases and J dropped 5; count of bases not matched to a gene: 4. Germline V lookup: CDR1 SGHAT, CDR2 FQNNGV.

The rearrangement uses TRBV6-5 and TRBJ2-7; 9 nucleotides line up with TRBD1. Germline V gene lookup returns CDR1 MNHEY and CDR2 SVGAGI. With 0 bases clipped from V and 3 bases from J, the junction kept 0 bases outside the gene matches. This CDR3 region has 14 residues. CDR3 DNA: TGTGCCAGCAGTTACTCGGGACAGGGCTACGAGCAGTACTTC. It codes for CASSYSGQGYEQYF.

The CDR3 DNA sequence: TGTGCCAGCAGCTTAGTGTCAGGGACTCCAGTAACATATGGCTACACCTTC. Its protein is CASSLVSGTPVTYGYTF. The chain employs TRBV11-2 and TRBJ1-2; D may be TRBD1 (5 bases). Germline assignment: CDR1 SGHAT and CDR2 FQNNGV. The V end was cut by 1 base, the J end by 5 bases, with 20 bases between. CDR3 size: 17 residues.

This clone has more than one count but fewer than ten. The chain recombines TRBV6-5 with TRBJ1-4, with D maybe TRBD1 (5 bases). The CDR3 runs to 11 residues. The V end was cut by 6 bases, the J end by 7 bases, with 6 bases between. CDR1 and CDR2 from the germline V gene are MNHEY and SVGAGI. CDR3 region: CASRQGEKLFF. CDR3 DNA sequence: TGTGCCAGCAGGCAGGGTGAAAAACTGTTTTTT.

V is TRBV18 and J is TRBJ1-1, with D maybe TRBD1 (6 bases). Germline CDR1 reads KGHSH; CDR2 reads LQKENI. The CDR3 has 14 residues. V was clipped by 6 bases and J by 0 bases, with 11 bases between them. The CDR3 DNA sequence: TGTGCCAGCTCCCGGGACACTTTGAACACTGAAGCTTTCTTT. Its protein product is CASSRDTLNTEAFF.

The rearrangement links TRBV10-2 to TRBJ2-4; D ambiguous. Germline assignment: CDR1 WSHSY and CDR2 SAAADI. The CDR3 sequence is 15 residues long. Deletions cut 3 bases from V and 1 base from J, with 10 bases between. This CDR3 reads CASSDGGLAKNIQYF. The DNA for the CDR3 is TGCGCCAGCAGTGACGGTGGTCTGGCCAAAAACATTCAGTACTTC.

V is TRBV5-4 and J is TRBJ1-2; 7 bases agree with TRBD1. The J segment lost 5 bases and the V segment lost 2 bases, leaving 12 bases of the junction unmatched. Germline CDR1 and CDR2: SGHNT and YYREEE (reference sequence). This CDR3 is 16 amino acids long. The DNA for the CDR3 is TGTGCCAGCAGCTTCCGGACCCTGACAGGGAAGTATGGCTACACCTTC. Amino acid sequence: CASSFRTLTGKYGYTF.

The chain has TRBV11-3 and TRBJ2-7, with 11 bases aligning to TRBD1. The V gene end was trimmed by 5 bases and the J gene end by 0 bases; junction bases not matched to a gene: 6. Germline-derived CDR1 and CDR2 are SGHNT and YENEEA. The CDR3 runs 16 residues. CDR3 in amino acids: CASSRSGTGGSYEQYF. The CDR3 DNA reads TGTGCCAGCAGCCGGTCCGGGACAGGGGGCTCCTACGAGCAGTACTTC.

In this sample, this clone turned up once. V and J are TRBV10-3 and TRBJ1-2; 11 nucleotides agree with TRBD1. J lost 5 bases, V lost 11 bases, and 13 bases had no gene match. CDR3 size: 15 residues. The V gene's germline CDR1 is ENHRY and CDR2 SYGVKD. CDR3 protein: CALLPRDRGDYGYTF. The DNA of the CDR3 is TGTGCCCTCTTACCCCGGGACAGGGGGGATTATGGCTACACCTTC.

The rearrangement joins TRBV10-3 to TRBJ2-3; 9 nucleotides match TRBD1. The CDR3 loop spans 15 amino acids. The V segment lost 0 bases and the J segment 6 bases; nucleotides outside the gene matches: 4. Germline-derived CDR1 and CDR2 are ENHRY and SYGVKD. CDR3 residues: CAISESGTGMDTQYF. In DNA form, the CDR3 reads TGTGCCATCAGTGAGTCAGGGACAGGGATGGATACGCAGTATTTT.

This sequence joins TRBV19 and TRBJ2-6; the match to TRBD2 covers 8 bases. Germline V lookup: CDR1 LNHDA, CDR2 SQIVND (reference sequence). The CDR3 extends over 19 amino acids. Unmatched junction bases numbered 8, after V lost 1 base and J lost 0 bases. The CDR3 reads CASSIGLRGALSGANVLTF. The CDR3 DNA reads TGTGCCAGTAGTATAGGACTGCGGGGGGCCCTCTCTGGGGCCAACGTCCTGACTTTC.

The chain employs TRBV7-2 and TRBJ2-7; D might be TRBD1 (5 bases). CDR3 length: 13 amino acids. Germline assignment: CDR1 SGHTA and CDR2 FQGNSA. Trimming took 0 bases from V and 4 from J, leaving 7 bases between them. CDR3 DNA sequence: TGTGCCAGCAGCTTAGCGGCAGGGTACGAGCAGTACTTC. It yields the protein CASSLAAGYEQYF.

The rearrangement joins TRBV21-1 to TRBJ1-1; the table's D call, TRBD1, has no DNA check behind it. TRBV21-1 is a listed pseudogene. The CDR3 length is 17 residues. CDR3 in amino acids: CASSKDNWDRGPLEAFF. The CDR3 DNA reads TGTGCCAGCAGCAAAGACAATTGGGACAGGGGCCCACTTGAAGCTTTCTTT.

This chain joins TRBV6-5 and TRBJ1-1, with D tentatively TRBD1 (5 bases). Germline V CDR1 and CDR2: MNHEY, SVGAGI. This CDR3 spans 14 amino acids. Trimming cost V 5 bases and J 2 bases, with 12 bases left between them. This CDR3 is CASSPQGYNTEAFF. DNA for the CDR3: TGTGCCAGCAGTCCGCAGGGTTATAACACTGAAGCTTTCTTT.

V usage is TRBV2 and J usage is TRBJ1-1; weak D call: TRBD1 (6 bases). Trimming cost V 7 bases and J 4 bases, with 13 bases left between them. The CDR3 extends over 13 amino acids. Germline values: CDR1 SNHLY, CDR2 FYNNEI. The CDR3 region is CASTKGEGTEAFF. As DNA, the CDR3 is TGTGCCAGCACAAAGGGGGAGGGCACTGAAGCTTTCTTT.

The V call is TRBV5-1, the J call TRBJ2-1, with 12 nucleotides matching TRBD2. This CDR3 comprises 16 residues. Germline assignment: CDR1 SGHRS and CDR2 YFSETQ. V was clipped by 2 bases and J by 5 bases; unmatched bases: 5. Here the CDR3 DNA reads TGCGCCAGCAGCTTACGTTGGACTAGCGGGGACAATGAGCAGTTCTTC. Protein: CASSLRWTSGDNEQFF. The whole variable domain, filled in from reference TRBV5-1 and TRBJ2-1, reads KAGVTQTPRYLIKTRGQQVTLSCSPISGHRSVSWYQQTPGQGLQFLFEYFSETQRNKGNFPGRFSGRQFSNSRSEMNVSTLELGDSALYLCASSLRWTSGDNEQFFGPGTRLTVL.

A word on this clone: The germline gene is not matched at one end of the junction; a read error may be the cause. The CDR3: CSSSDPGQGQPQHF. The DNA for the CDR3 is TGTTCCAGCAGCGATCCGGGACAGGGGCAGCCCCAGCATTTT. This chain uses TRBV7-9 with TRBJ1-5; 10 bases fit TRBD1. Germline V CDR1 and CDR2: SEHNR, FQNEAQ (reference sequence). The CDR3 has 14 residues.